This TCR beta chain was captured by sequencing in a study of shared clonotypes between healthy human individuals. A CD45RA-negative memory subset and a CD45RA+ naive subset were separated from the CD4+ cells. TCRdb keeps only in-frame clones here, not all; method: immunoSEQ multiplex PCR. The sample holds just over 2,000,000 clones, around 95% seen once. On this clone: As yet, its antigen is unknown. Distinct nucleotide sequences in the sample also encode this CDR3.

Study-level results: Larger estimated richness was generally seen in naive subsets than in memory subsets. Roughly 5% was the fraction of naive CD4 clonotypes found shared across a handful of donors.

The CDR3 spans 12 residues. Germline assignment: CDR1 ENHRY and CDR2 SYGVKD. Trimming removed 3 bases from V and 4 bases from J, with 6 bases in between. This chain joins TRBV10-3 and TRBJ1-1, with a weak D call TRBD1 (5 bases). The material sequenced was naive CD4+ T cells sorted from blood. Subset of the sample: CD45RA+ positively selected. This receptor was taken from a man between 18 and 29 years old in good health. DNA of the CDR3: TGTGCCATCAGTGACGGGGGCACTGAAGCTTTCTTT. Translated, it gives CAISDGGTEAFF.